The 15 T cell receptor beta chains below come from one sample, sequenced in a study of PD-L1 blockade in urothelial cancer. Assay used: immunoSEQ multiplex PCR; TCRdb lists only in-frame clones, some missing. The sample records 55,000 to 70,000 clones, roughly 82% being singletons. This specimen consisted of PBMCs, obtained around atezolizumab (anti-PD-L1) treatment. Receptors were obtained from a man between 65 and 79 years old with urothelial cancer.

V gene TRBV30 combines with J gene TRBJ1-4; D perhaps matches TRBD1 (6 bases). Per germline, CDR1 GTSNPN and CDR2 SVGIG (reference sequence). The CDR3 contains 15 residues. Deletions cut 5 bases from V and 8 bases from J, with 21 bases between. CDR3 DNA: TGTGCCTGGTCTCCACAGGGAAGTGTCGGCGAAAAACTGTTTTTT. Translated, it gives CAWSPQGSVGEKLFF.

This chain links TRBV5-8 with TRBJ2-3; 9 bases agree with TRBD2. The CDR3 runs to 16 residues. Germline V lookup: CDR1 SGHTS, CDR2 YDEGEE. V was clipped by 4 bases and J by 2 bases; unmatched bases: 8. This CDR3 is CASSRSGRTVTDTQYF. The CDR3 bases are TGTGCCAGCAGCCGGAGCGGGAGGACCGTCACAGATACGCAGTATTTT. Full variable domain (missing parts from reference TRBV5-8 and TRBJ2-3): EAGVTQSPTHLIKTRGQQATLRCSPISGHTSVYWYQQALGLGLQFLLWYDEGEERNRGNFPPRFSGRQFPNYSSELNVNALELEDSALYLCASSRSGRTVTDTQYFGPGTRLTVL.

This clone was detected only a few times. V usage is TRBV7-9 and J usage is TRBJ1-1, with D uncertain. Trimming pared 3 bases from V and 6 bases from J, leaving 8 bases between. Germline V CDR1 and CDR2: SEHNR, FQNEAQ (reference sequence). The CDR3 contains 12 residues. Here the CDR3 DNA reads TGTGCCAGCAGCTTCCAGATTCCTGAAGCTTTCTTT. This encodes CASSFQIPEAFF.

Note on this clone: The same CDR3 can be traced to other DNA sequences in this sample. The chain carries TRBV30 and TRBJ1-1, with D tentatively TRBD1 (6 bases). Germline CDR1 reads GTSNPN; CDR2 reads SVGIG (reference sequence). Trimming removed 3 bases from V and 1 base from J, with 9 bases in between. The CDR3 contains 13 residues. The CDR3 region is CAWSATGNTEAFF. In nucleotides, the CDR3 is TGTGCCTGGAGCGCGACAGGGAACACTGAAGCTTTCTTT.

The chain recombines TRBV6-5 with TRBJ1-2; TRBD1 aligns across 10 bases. The trim removed 0 bases at V and 5 bases at J, leaving 3 bases unmatched. CDR1 and CDR2 from the germline V gene are MNHEY and SVGAGI. The CDR3 totals 15 residues. For the CDR3, the DNA is TGTGCCAGCAGTTACTCCCCGGGACAGGGGTATGGCTACACCTTC. Its translation: CASSYSPGQGYGYTF.

The chain uses TRBV5-1 and TRBJ1-1; D is uncertain. Germline V CDR1 and CDR2: SGHRS, YFSETQ. V lost 0 bases to trimming and J lost 0 bases, with 9 bases between them. This CDR3 is 15 amino acids long. This chain's CDR3 is CASSLVAAMNTEAFF. CDR3 nucleotide sequence: TGCGCCAGCAGCTTGGTTGCGGCTATGAACACTGAAGCTTTCTTT.

This chain uses TRBV19 with TRBJ1-5, with a possible D match to TRBD1 (5 bases). The CDR3 sequence is 16 residues long. In germline, CDR1 is LNHDA, CDR2 SQIVND (reference sequence). Trimming took 1 base from V and 6 from J, leaving 16 bases between them. The CDR3 loop is CASSIGGAQGGQPQHF. CDR3 in DNA: TGTGCCAGTAGTATAGGCGGGGCGCAGGGAGGTCAGCCCCAGCATTTT.

The chain links TRBV2 to TRBJ1-5, with 7 bases lining up with TRBD1. The CDR3 is made up of 13 amino acids. In germline, CDR1 is SNHLY, CDR2 FYNNEI. J lost 2 bases, V lost 5 bases, and 0 bases had no gene match. The CDR3 DNA follows: TGTGCCAGCAGTCAGGGGGGCAATCAGCCCCAGCATTTT. Its protein product is CASSQGGNQPQHF.

The V gene is TRBV4-2, the J gene TRBJ2-3; D gene unclear. CDR3 size: 14 residues. Germline lookup yields CDR1 LGHNA and CDR2 YNFKEQ. The V end was cut by 1 base, the J end by 3 bases, with 8 bases between. CDR3 sequence reads: CASSQATETDTQYF. The CDR3 coding sequence is TGTGCCAGCAGCCAAGCTACCGAGACAGATACGCAGTATTTT.

The chain is built from TRBV27 and TRBJ2-7, with D maybe TRBD2 (6 bases). With 9 bases removed from V and 3 bases from J, the gap between germline ends came to 18 bases. CDR1 and CDR2 from the germline V gene are MNHEY and SMNVEV (reference sequence). CDR3 length equals 14 residues. CDR3 amino acids: CASSVGGARYEQYF. The CDR3 coding sequence is TGTGCCAGTTCGGTGGGAGGAGCGCGCTACGAGCAGTACTTC.

As regards this clone: The sample holds other DNA sequences that translate to the same CDR3. The rearrangement joins TRBV27 to TRBJ2-2; D ambiguous. The germline V gene encodes CDR1 MNHEY and CDR2 SMNVEV (reference sequence). This CDR3 has 14 amino acids. V lost 2 bases, J lost 4 bases, and 8 bases lay in between. The CDR3 DNA follows: TGTGCCAGCAGTTTAGGTGCTAGCACCGGGGAGCTGTTTTTT. It yields the protein CASSLGASTGELFF.

The chain combines TRBV15 with TRBJ1-5; D ambiguous. The germline V gene encodes CDR1 LNHNV and CDR2 YYDKDF (reference sequence). This CDR3 contains 14 residues. V lost 0 bases, J lost 4 bases, and 7 bases lay in between. The CDR3 reads CATSRDTANQPQHF. DNA of the CDR3: TGTGCCACCAGCAGAGATACAGCTAATCAGCCCCAGCATTTT.

The J gene is TRBJ2-7, the V gene TRBV7-6, with 9 bases that match TRBD2. V lost 4 bases and J lost 4; bases outside the gene matches: 8. Germline CDR1 reads SGHVS; CDR2 reads FNYEAQ. CDR3 length equals 15 residues. This chain's CDR3 is CASSSVAGGPYEQYF. Here the CDR3 DNA reads TGTGCCAGCAGCTCGGTGGCGGGAGGGCCTTACGAGCAGTACTTC.

The gene calls are TRBV7-8 and TRBJ2-5; possible D gene TRBD2, 5 bases. V shed 1 base and J shed 2 bases, with 8 bases lying between them. CDR1 and CDR2 from the germline V gene are SGHVS and FQNEAQ. The CDR3 totals 14 residues. This CDR3 is CASSLVDWQETQYF. The CDR3 nucleotides read TGTGCCAGCAGCTTAGTGGACTGGCAAGAGACCCAGTACTTC.

The chain employs TRBV4-2 and TRBJ2-4, with 9 bases lining up with TRBD1. V trimming: 4 bases; J trimming: 4 bases; junction bases outside the gene matches: 2. Germline CDR1 reads LGHNA; CDR2 reads YNFKEQ. The CDR3 contains 14 residues. CDR3: CASSRQGGKNIQYF. In DNA form, the CDR3 reads TGTGCCAGCAGCCGACAGGGGGGAAAAAACATTCAGTACTTC.